Listed below are T cell receptor beta chains from one sample, sequenced in a study of cytomegalovirus exposure and HLA in healthy donors. Data came from immunoSEQ multiplex PCR; TCRdb stores just in-frame clones and leaves some out. Of about 190,000 clones listed, more than 70% are singletons. Specimen: PBMCs. The receptors here all came from a man between 35 and 55 years old in good health and CMV-seropositive. The CDR3 runs from the conserved cysteine through the conserved F or W. D genes are given only for firm matches. Clone size appears in some rows only: once, few, many, or a class for an expanded clone.

D gene,V gene,J gene,clone size,CDR3 DNA,CDR3 protein
TRBD1,TRBV11-2,TRBJ1-6,-,TGTGCCAGCAGCGCCGGTCCAGGGGGCTCCTATAATTCACCCCTCCACTTT,CASSAGPGGSYNSPLHF
TRBD2,TRBV15,TRBJ2-3,-,TGTGCCACCAGCAGAGATGAAGCGGGAGGGAGCACAGATACGCAGTATTTT,CATSRDEAGGSTDTQYF
TRBD1,TRBV5-1,TRBJ2-7,-,TGCGCCAGCAGCTGGCAGGGACAGGGGTCTGACGAGCAGTACTTC,CASSWQGQGSDEQYF
-,TRBV18,TRBJ2-1,-,TGTGCCAGCTCACTGGTCATCGAAGCCAATGAGCAGTTCTTC,CASSLVIEANEQFF
-,TRBV25-1,TRBJ2-3,-,TGTGCCAGTTCCGTTAGCACAGATACGCAGTATTTT,CASSVSTDTQYF
-,TRBV7-9,TRBJ2-7,-,TGTGCCAGCAGCCCCCCCTCTCCGGACAGATCTTCCTACGAGCAGTACTTC,CASSPPSPDRSSYEQYF
-,TRBV21-1,TRBJ1-1,once,TGTGCCAGCAGCAAAGTTACGCGACAGGGATGCACTGAAGCTTTCTTT,CASSKVTRQGCTEAFF
-,TRBV5-1,TRBJ2-7,few,TGCGCCAGCAGCTTGATAACAGGGAGCGAGCAGTACTTC,CASSLITGSEQYF
-,TRBV28,TRBJ1-2,-,TGTGCCAGCAGTTTTAGGGGCGGAGGCTACACCTTC,CASSFRGGGYTF
TRBD2,TRBV2,TRBJ2-1,-,TGTGCCAGTAGTGCAGCGGGAGAGTCCTACAATGAGCAGTTCTTC,CASSAAGESYNEQFF
TRBD1,TRBV29-1,TRBJ1-1,-,TGCAGCGTTGCCCCGACAGGGGTGAACACTGAAGCTTTCTTT,CSVAPTGVNTEAFF
-,TRBV7-9,TRBJ2-4,-,TGTGCCAGCAGTGGAGAGCAAGCCAAAAACATTCAGTACTTC,CASSGEQAKNIQYF
-,TRBV29-1,TRBJ2-1,-,TGCAGCGTTGGGGAGTGGTCCTACAATGAGCAGTTCTTC,CSVGEWSYNEQFF
-,TRBV5-1,TRBJ2-1,-,TGCGCCAGCAGCCGTCTAGGGGGCTCCTACAATGAGCAGTTCTTC,CASSRLGGSYNEQFF
TRBD1,TRBV6-1,TRBJ2-6,-,TGTGCCAGCAGTGGCCGACAGGGGGCCTCCTCTGGGGCCAACGTCCTGACTTTC,CASSGRQGASSGANVLTF
-,TRBV7-8,TRBJ1-3,-,TGTGCCAGCAGTCTTTCGGGGGGAAACACCATATATTTT,CASSLSGGNTIYF